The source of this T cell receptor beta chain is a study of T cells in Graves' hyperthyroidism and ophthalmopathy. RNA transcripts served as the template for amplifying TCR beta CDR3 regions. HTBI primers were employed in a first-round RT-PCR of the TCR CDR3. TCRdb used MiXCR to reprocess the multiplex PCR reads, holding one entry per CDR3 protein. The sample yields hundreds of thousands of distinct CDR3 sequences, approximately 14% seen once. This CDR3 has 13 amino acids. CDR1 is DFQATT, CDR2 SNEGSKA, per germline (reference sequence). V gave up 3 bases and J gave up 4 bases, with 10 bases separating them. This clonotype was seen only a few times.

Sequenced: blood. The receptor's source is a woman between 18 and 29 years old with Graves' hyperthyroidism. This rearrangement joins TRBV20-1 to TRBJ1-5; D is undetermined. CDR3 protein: CSASGEPNQPQHF. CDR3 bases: TGCAGTGCTAGTGGCGAGCCTAATCAGCCCCAGCATTTT.